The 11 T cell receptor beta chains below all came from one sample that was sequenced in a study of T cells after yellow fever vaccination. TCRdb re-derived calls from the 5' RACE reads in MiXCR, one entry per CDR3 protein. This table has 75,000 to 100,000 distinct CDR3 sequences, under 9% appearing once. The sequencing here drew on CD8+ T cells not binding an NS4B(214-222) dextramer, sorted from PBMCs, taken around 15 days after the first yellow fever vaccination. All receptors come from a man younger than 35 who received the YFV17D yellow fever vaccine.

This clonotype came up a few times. The CDR3 loop is CSAGRTRGAHEQFF. CDR3 sequence (DNA): TGCAGTGCGGGCCGCACCAGGGGGGCACATGAGCAGTTCTTC. The chain links TRBV20-1 to TRBJ2-1; weak D call: TRBD1 (7 bases). CDR1 and CDR2 from the germline V gene are DFQATT and SNEGSKA (reference sequence). The CDR3 runs 14 residues. V was shortened by 6 bases and J by 8 bases, with 20 bases between the two germline ends.

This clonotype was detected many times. The CDR3, as DNA: TGTGCCACCAGCAGGAGCAGGGTAGGAATCACTGAAGCTTTCTTT. This sequence encodes CATSRSRVGITEAFF. This sequence joins TRBV15 and TRBJ1-1; a weak D match, TRBD1 (5 bases). CDR3 length equals 15 residues. CDR1 is LNHNV, CDR2 YYDKDF, per germline (reference sequence). V lost 3 bases to trimming and J lost 4 bases, with 15 bases between them.

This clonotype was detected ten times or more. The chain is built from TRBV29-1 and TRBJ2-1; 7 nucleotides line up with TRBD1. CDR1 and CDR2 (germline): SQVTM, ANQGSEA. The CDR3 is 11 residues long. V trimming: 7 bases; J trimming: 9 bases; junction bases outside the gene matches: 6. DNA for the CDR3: TGCAGCGCGCCCACAGGGGCTGAGCAGTTCTTC. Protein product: CSAPTGAEQFF.

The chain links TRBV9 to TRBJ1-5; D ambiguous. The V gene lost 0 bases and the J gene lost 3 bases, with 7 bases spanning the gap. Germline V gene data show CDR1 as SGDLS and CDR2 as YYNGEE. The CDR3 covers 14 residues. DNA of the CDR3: TGTGCCAGCAGCGTAGGTGGTACCAATCAGCCCCAGCATTTT. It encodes CASSVGGTNQPQHF.

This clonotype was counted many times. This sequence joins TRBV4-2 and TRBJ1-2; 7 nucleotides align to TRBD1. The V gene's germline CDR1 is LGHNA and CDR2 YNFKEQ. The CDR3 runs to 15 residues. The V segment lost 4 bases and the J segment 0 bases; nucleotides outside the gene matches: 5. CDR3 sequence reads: CASSPGTAANYGYTF. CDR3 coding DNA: TGTGCCAGCAGCCCGGGGACAGCAGCTAACTATGGCTACACCTTC.

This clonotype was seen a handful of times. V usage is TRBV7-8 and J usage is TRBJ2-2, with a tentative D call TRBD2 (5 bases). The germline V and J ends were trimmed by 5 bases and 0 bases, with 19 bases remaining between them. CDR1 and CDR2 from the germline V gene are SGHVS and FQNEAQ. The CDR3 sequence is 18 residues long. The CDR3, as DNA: TGTGCCAGCAGCCCACTTAGGGTCGACTACGCGAACACCGGGGAGCTGTTTTTT. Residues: CASSPLRVDYANTGELFF.

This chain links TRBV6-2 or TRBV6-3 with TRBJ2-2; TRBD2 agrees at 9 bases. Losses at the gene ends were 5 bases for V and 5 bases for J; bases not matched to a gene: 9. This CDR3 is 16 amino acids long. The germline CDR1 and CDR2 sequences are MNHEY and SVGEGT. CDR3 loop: CASSGLGLAYTGELFF. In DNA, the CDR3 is TGTGCCAGCAGTGGCCTTGGACTAGCGTATACCGGGGAGCTGTTTTTT.

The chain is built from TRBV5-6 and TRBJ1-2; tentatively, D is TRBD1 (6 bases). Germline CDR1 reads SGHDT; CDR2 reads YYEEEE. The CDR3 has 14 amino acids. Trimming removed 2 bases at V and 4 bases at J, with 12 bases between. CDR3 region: CASSFPGAGYGYTF. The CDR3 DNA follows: TGTGCCAGCAGCTTTCCGGGGGCGGGCTATGGCTACACCTTC.

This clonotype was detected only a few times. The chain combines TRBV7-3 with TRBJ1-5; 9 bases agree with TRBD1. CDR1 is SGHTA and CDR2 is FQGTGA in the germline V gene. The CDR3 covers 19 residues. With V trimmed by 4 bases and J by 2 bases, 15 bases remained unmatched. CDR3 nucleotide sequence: TGTGCCAGCAGCTCAAAGGATTCACAGGGGGCGAGGGGCAATCAGCCCCAGCATTTT. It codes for CASSSKDSQGARGNQPQHF.

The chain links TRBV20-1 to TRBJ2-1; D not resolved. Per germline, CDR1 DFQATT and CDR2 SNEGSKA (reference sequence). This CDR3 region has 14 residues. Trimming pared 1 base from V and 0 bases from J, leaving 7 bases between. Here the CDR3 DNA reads TGCAGTGCTAGAGTTGCTCACTCCTACAATGAGCAGTTCTTC. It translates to CSARVAHSYNEQFF.

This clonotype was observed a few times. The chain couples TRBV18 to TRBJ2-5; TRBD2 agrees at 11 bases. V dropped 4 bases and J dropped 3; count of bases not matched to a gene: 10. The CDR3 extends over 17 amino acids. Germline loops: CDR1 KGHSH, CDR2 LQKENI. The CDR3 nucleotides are TGTGCCAGCTCACGAGAGACTAGCGGGGTAGGAAAAGAGACCCAGTACTTC. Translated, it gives CASSRETSGVGKETQYF.